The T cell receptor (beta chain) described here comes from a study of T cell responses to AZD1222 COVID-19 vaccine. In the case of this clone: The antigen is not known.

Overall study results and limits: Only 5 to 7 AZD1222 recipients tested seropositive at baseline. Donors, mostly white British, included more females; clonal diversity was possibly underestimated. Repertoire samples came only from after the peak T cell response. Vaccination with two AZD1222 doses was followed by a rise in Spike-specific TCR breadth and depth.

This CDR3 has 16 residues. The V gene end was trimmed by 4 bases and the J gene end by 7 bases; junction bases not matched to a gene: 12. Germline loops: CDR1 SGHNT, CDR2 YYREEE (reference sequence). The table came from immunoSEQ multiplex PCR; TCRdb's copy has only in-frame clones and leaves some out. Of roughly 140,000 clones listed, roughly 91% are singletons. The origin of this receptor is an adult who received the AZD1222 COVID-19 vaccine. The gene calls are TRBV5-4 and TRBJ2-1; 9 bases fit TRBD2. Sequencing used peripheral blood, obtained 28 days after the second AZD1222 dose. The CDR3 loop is CASSPEGGGAVNEQFF. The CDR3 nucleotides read TGTGCCAGCAGCCCGGAGGGCGGGGGGGCCGTAAATGAGCAGTTCTTC.